This T cell receptor (beta chain) comes out of a study of T cells in localized non-small cell lung cancer. The data were produced by immunoSEQ multiplex PCR, yet TCRdb's version contains in-frame clones alone and is incomplete. The sample includes 78,000 or so clones, 84% of them seen just once. Trimming left V 3 bases short and J 0 bases short, with 11 bases between. The CDR3 length is 15 residues. Germline CDR1 is LNHDA and CDR2 is SQIVND (reference sequence). The chain combines TRBV19 with TRBJ1-2; the D gene is possibly TRBD1 (6 bases). The TCR comes from a man between 40 and 75 years old with stage I lung adenocarcinoma. The material sequenced was peripheral blood, taken before any cancer treatment. The CDR3 reads CASSIKGGPNYGYTF. The CDR3 DNA is TGTGCCAGTAGTATCAAGGGGGGACCTAACTATGGCTACACCTTC. Combining the CDR3 with reference TRBV19 and TRBJ1-2 gives the whole variable domain DGGITQSPKYLFRKEGQNVTLSCEQNLNHDAMYWYRQDPGQGLRLIYYSQIVNDFQKGDIAEGYSVSREKKESFPLTVTSAQKNPTAFYLCASSIKGGPNYGYTFGSGTRLTVV.